Sequencing of this T cell receptor beta chain was carried out in a study of T cells in Graves' hyperthyroidism and ophthalmopathy. Study-level findings and limits: Model output signaled ophthalmopathy a median about 6.3 months ahead of onset.

About this clonotype: The target antigen is unknown.

Germline CDR1 MNHNS, CDR2 SASEGT. Trimming stripped 10 bases from V and 0 bases from J, with 13 bases between. CDR3 length: 14 amino acids. Amplification yielded TCR beta CDR3 regions, with RNA transcripts as the source. A set of HTBI primers served as the primers for a first-round RT-PCR of the TCR CDR3. TCRdb recomputed calls from the multiplex PCR reads with MiXCR, one row per CDR3 protein. The data contain around 690,000 distinct CDR3 sequences, less than 25% of them singletons. Exclusion followed for patients with uncontrolled infection, other autoimmune disease, pregnancy or lactation. The specimen was blood. The sequence was obtained from a man aged 25 to 45 with Graves' ophthalmopathy. V and J are TRBV6-1 and TRBJ1-3; D unresolved. DNA of the CDR3: TGTGCCATAAGAGACCGACCCTCTGGAAACACCATATATTTT. Protein: CAIRDRPSGNTIYF.